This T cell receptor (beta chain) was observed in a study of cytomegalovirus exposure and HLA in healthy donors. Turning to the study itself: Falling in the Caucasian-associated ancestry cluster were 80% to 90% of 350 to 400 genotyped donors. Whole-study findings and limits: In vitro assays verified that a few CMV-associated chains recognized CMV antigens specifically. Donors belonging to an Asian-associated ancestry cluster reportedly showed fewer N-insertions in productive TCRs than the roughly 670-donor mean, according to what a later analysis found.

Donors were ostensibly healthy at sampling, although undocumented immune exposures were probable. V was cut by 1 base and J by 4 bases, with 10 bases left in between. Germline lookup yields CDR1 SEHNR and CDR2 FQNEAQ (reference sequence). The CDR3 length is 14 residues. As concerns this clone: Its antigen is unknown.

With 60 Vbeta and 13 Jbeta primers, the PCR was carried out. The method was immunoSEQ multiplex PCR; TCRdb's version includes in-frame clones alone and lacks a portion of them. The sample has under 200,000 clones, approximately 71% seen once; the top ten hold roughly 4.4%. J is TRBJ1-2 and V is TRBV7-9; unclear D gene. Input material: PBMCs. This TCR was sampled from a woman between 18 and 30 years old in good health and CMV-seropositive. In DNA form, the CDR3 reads TGTGCCAGCAGCTTAGAAGGAACAGCCTATGGCTACACCTTC. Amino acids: CASSLEGTAYGYTF.